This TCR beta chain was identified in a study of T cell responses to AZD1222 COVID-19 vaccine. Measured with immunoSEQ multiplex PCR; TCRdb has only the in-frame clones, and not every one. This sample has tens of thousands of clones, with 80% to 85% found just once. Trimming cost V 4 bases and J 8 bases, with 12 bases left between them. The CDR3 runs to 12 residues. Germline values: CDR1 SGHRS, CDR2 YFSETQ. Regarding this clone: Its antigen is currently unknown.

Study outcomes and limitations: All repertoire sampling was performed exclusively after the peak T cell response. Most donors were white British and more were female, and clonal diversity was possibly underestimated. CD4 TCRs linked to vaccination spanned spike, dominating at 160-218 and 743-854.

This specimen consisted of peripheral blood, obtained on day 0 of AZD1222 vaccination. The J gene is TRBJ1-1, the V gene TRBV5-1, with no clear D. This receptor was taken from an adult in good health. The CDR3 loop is CASSRIGEEAFF. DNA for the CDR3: TGCGCCAGCAGCCGAATAGGAGAAGAAGCTTTCTTT.